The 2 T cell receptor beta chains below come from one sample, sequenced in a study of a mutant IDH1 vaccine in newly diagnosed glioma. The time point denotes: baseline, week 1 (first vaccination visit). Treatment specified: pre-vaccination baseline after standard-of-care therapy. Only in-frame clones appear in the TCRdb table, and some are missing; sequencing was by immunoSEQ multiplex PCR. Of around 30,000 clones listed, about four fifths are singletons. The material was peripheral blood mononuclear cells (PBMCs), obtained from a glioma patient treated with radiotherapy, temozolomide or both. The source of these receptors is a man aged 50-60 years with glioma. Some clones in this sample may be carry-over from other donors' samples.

This CDR3 is CASSYTRQGASGYTF. CDR3 bases: TGTGCCAGCAGTTACACCCGACAGGGGGCGAGTGGCTACACCTTC. The chain couples TRBV6-5 to TRBJ1-2; TRBD1 aligns across 10 bases. Germline lookup yields CDR1 MNHEY and CDR2 SVGAGI. V was pared by 2 bases and J by 7 bases, with 7 bases of the junction left unmatched. CDR3 length: 15 amino acids.

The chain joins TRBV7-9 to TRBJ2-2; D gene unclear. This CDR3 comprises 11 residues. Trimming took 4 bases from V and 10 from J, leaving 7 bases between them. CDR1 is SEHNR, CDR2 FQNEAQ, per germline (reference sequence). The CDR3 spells CASSYEAELFF. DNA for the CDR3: TGTGCCAGCAGCTATGAGGCGGAGCTGTTTTTT.